The sequence of this T cell receptor (beta chain) was determined in a study of T cells in Graves' hyperthyroidism and ophthalmopathy. Trimming left V 6 bases short and J 8 bases short, with 19 bases between. There are 15 residues in the CDR3. CDR1 and CDR2 (germline): MNHNS, SASEGT. About this clonotype itself: Its specificity is unknown.

Study-wide points: Blood also contained most expanded thyroid clonotypes above 0.001.

Clinical symptoms, serum thyroxine, TRAb, thyroid ultrasound and orbital computed tomography established diagnosis. The TCR beta CDR3 regions underwent amplification using RNA transcripts as the source. A set of HTBI primers served as the primers for a first-round RT-PCR of the TCR CDR3. TCRdb fed the multiplex PCR reads into MiXCR, producing one record per CDR3 protein. The table shows 490,000 or so distinct CDR3 sequences, with just under 20% occurring only once. This chain links TRBV6-1 with TRBJ1-4; D unclear. The sequence was collected from a man aged 35-49 years with Graves' ophthalmopathy. The sample taken for sequencing was blood. The DNA for the CDR3 is TGTGCCAGCAGATACCGACCGGACTCGTGGGAAAAACTGTTTTTT. It is translated as CASRYRPDSWEKLFF.